Below, one TCR beta chain is given with its context. The data originate from a study of blood T cell repertoires in COVID-19. The V gene's germline CDR1 is MRHNA and CDR2 SNTAGT. This CDR3 is 15 amino acids long. V dropped 2 bases and J dropped 9; count of bases not matched to a gene: 9. The data were produced by immunoSEQ multiplex PCR, yet TCRdb's version contains in-frame clones alone and is incomplete. Among approximately 82,000 clones listed, around 82% were seen once. The TCR originated in a man over 45 with active or convalescent COVID-19. Sequenced material: peripheral blood. The chain links TRBV6-4 to TRBJ2-1; the match to TRBD2 covers 8 bases. CDR3 residues: CASSDLAGGASEQFF. The CDR3 DNA sequence: TGTGCCAGCAGTGACCTCGCCGGGGGGGCCTCTGAGCAGTTCTTC.